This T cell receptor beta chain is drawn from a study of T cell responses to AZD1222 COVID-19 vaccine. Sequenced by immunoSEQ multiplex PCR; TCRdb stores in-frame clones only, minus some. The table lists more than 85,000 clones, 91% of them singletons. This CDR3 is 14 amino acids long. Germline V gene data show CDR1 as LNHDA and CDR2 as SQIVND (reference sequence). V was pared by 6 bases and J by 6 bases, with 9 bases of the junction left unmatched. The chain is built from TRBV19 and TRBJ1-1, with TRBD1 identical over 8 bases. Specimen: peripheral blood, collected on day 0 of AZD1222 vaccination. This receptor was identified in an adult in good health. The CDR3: CASSERQGKAEAFF. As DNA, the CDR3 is TGTGCCAGTAGCGAACGACAGGGGAAAGCTGAAGCTTTCTTT.